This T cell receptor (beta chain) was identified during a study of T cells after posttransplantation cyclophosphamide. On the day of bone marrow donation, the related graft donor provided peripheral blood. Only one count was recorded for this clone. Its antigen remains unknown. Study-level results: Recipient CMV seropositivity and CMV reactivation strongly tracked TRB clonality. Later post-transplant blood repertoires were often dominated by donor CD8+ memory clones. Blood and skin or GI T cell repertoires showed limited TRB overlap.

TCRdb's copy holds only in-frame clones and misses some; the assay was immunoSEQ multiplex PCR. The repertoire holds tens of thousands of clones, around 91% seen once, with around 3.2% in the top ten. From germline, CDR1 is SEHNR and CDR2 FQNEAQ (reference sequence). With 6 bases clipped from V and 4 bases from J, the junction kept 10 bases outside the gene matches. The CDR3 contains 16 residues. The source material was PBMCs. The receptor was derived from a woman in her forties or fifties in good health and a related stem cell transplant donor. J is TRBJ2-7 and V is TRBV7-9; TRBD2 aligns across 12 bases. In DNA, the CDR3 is TGTGCCAGCAGGAGCGGACTAGCGGGGACCTATTACGAGCAGTACTTC. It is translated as CASRSGLAGTYYEQYF.